The text below deals with one T cell receptor (beta chain). The data were obtained in a study of cytomegalovirus exposure and HLA in healthy donors. The method was immunoSEQ multiplex PCR; TCRdb's version includes in-frame clones alone and lacks a portion of them. The data contain some 170,000 clones, approximately 86% of them singletons. The sample was PBMCs. This sequence originates from a man aged 25 to 40 in good health and CMV-seropositive.

DNA for the CDR3: TGTGCCAGTAGTGGGCCCGGGACAGGGGTCTACGAGCAGTACTTC. Its translation is CASSGPGTGVYEQYF. V usage is TRBV19 and J usage is TRBJ2-7, with 10 bases fitting TRBD1. With 5 bases clipped from V and 3 bases from J, the junction kept 7 bases outside the gene matches. CDR3 size: 15 residues. Germline CDR1 reads LNHDA; CDR2 reads SQIVND (reference sequence).